These T cell receptor beta chains were read from a single sample in a study of PD-1 blockade in classical Hodgkin lymphoma. TCRdb's copy holds only in-frame clones and misses some; the assay was immunoSEQ multiplex PCR. In the table there are approximately 110,000 clones, approximately 89% of which are singletons. Sequencing was performed on peripheral blood mononuclear cells (PBMCs), taken before the fourth cycle of nivolumab. The receptors were sampled from a human donor with classical Hodgkin lymphoma. Both conserved end residues are part of each CDR3. The order of the fields is J gene, clone size, D gene, V gene, CDR3 DNA, CDR3 protein. D genes are given only for firm matches. Where a row states a size, it is once, few, many or the class of an expanded clone; other rows omit it.

J: TRBJ2-7
size: .
D: .
V: TRBV6-5
DNA: TGTGCCAGCATGGGATTAACCTACGAGCAGTACTTC
CDR3: CASMGLTYEQYF

J: TRBJ1-2
size: .
D: .
V: TRBV2
DNA: TGTGCCAGCAGTGAACGACAGGCTAGTGGTTACACCTTC
CDR3: CASSERQASGYTF

J: TRBJ2-7
size: .
D: TRBD2
V: TRBV5-6
DNA: TGTGCCAGCAGCTTGGGACTAGCGGACTACGAGCAGTACTTC
CDR3: CASSLGLADYEQYF

J: TRBJ2-6
size: .
D: .
V: TRBV5-6
DNA: TGTGCCAGCAGCCTTTCTGGGGCCAACGTCCTGACTTTC
CDR3: CASSLSGANVLTF

J: TRBJ2-3
size: .
D: TRBD2
V: TRBV4-2
DNA: TGTGCCAGCAGCCAACTTCTAGCGGGGGGCACAGATACGCAGTATTTT
CDR3: CASSQLLAGGTDTQYF

J: TRBJ2-2
size: .
D: TRBD2
V: TRBV4-2
DNA: TGTGCCAGCAGCCAAACCGGGGGGACTTACACCGGGGAGCTGTTTTTT
CDR3: CASSQTGGTYTGELFF

J: TRBJ1-4
size: .
D: .
V: TRBV28
DNA: TGTGCCAGCAGTTTTCTTTCTAGGGGGGCAACTAATGAAAAACTGTTTTTT
CDR3: CASSFLSRGATNEKLFF

J: TRBJ2-3
size: .
D: .
V: TRBV18
DNA: TGTGCCAGCTCACAGTACACAGATACGCAGTATTTT
CDR3: CASSQYTDTQYF

J: TRBJ1-2
size: once
D: .
V: TRBV14
DNA: TGTGCCAGCAGCCAAGTCCAGGCTGTCTATGGCTACACCTTC
CDR3: CASSQVQAVYGYTF

J: TRBJ1-5
size: .
D: .
V: TRBV10-3
DNA: TGTGCCATCAGTGATTCCACGCCCTCTCGGCGGCAGTCGTCGATCAATCAGCCCCAGCATTTT
CDR3: CAISDSTPSRRQSSINQPQHF

J: TRBJ2-7
size: .
D: .
V: TRBV10-2
DNA: TGCGCCAGCCAGCGACGGTACTACGAGCAGTACTTC
CDR3: CASQRRYYEQYF

J: TRBJ2-1
size: .
D: .
V: TRBV2
DNA: TGTGCCAGCAGAGGGGACAACAATGAGCAGTTCTTC
CDR3: CASRGDNNEQFF

J: TRBJ2-5
size: once
D: .
V: TRBV2
DNA: TGTGCCAGCAGTGATCAGGGATTAGCCCAAGAGACCCAGTACTTC
CDR3: CASSDQGLAQETQYF

J: TRBJ2-7
size: .
D: TRBD1
V: TRBV5-6
DNA: TGTGCCAGCAGCTTGGGGCAGGGGGCAAATGGCGAGCAGTACTTC
CDR3: CASSLGQGANGEQYF

J: TRBJ1-5
size: .
D: .
V: TRBV5-6
DNA: TGTGCCAGCAGCTTGGCCGGTGGCAATCAGCCCCAGCATTTT
CDR3: CASSLAGGNQPQHF

J: TRBJ2-3
size: .
D: .
V: TRBV2
DNA: TGTGCCAGCAGTGAACGCCAGGGATCTGCTGCGCAGTATTTT
CDR3: CASSERQGSAAQYF

J: TRBJ1-5
size: .
D: .
V: TRBV30
DNA: TGTGCCTGGAGCGTGGGCCGAACCGAAAATCAGCCCCAGCATTTT
CDR3: CAWSVGRTENQPQHF

J: TRBJ2-1
size: once
D: TRBD1
V: TRBV5-6
DNA: TGTGCCAGCAGCCCAGGGACAGGGGGTTTTCAGTTCTTC
CDR3: CASSPGTGGFQFF

J: TRBJ2-4
size: .
D: TRBD2
V: TRBV4-1
DNA: TGCGCCAGCAGCCAAGTTAGGGCGGGACTAGTCGAAAACATTCAGTACTTC
CDR3: CASSQVRAGLVENIQYF

J: TRBJ2-7
size: .
D: TRBD2
V: TRBV28
DNA: TGTGCCAGCAGTTTATTTCCTCTGGCGGGAGAGTACTACGAGCAGTACTTC
CDR3: CASSLFPLAGEYYEQYF

J: TRBJ1-5
size: .
D: .
V: TRBV6-4
DNA: TGTGCCAGCAGTGAGGCGGGGGGCAATCAGCCCCAGCATTTT
CDR3: CASSEAGGNQPQHF

J: TRBJ2-7
size: once
D: TRBD1
V: TRBV10-2
DNA: TGCGCCAGCAGGAGAGGGACAGAGAGCTCCTACGAGCAGTACTTC
CDR3: CASRRGTESSYEQYF

J: TRBJ2-7
size: .
D: .
V: TRBV18
DNA: TGTGCCAGCTCACCGTCCCGCCGTGGGTCTTCCTACGAGCAGTACTTC
CDR3: CASSPSRRGSSYEQYF

J: TRBJ2-5
size: .
D: .
V: TRBV11-3
DNA: TGTGCCAGCAGCTTATCCGCTACTCAAGAGACCCAGTACTTC
CDR3: CASSLSATQETQYF

J: TRBJ1-1
size: .
D: TRBD1
V: TRBV7-9
DNA: TGTGCCAGCAGCATCGGACAGGTCAGCACTGAAGCTTTCTTT
CDR3: CASSIGQVSTEAFF

J: TRBJ1-5
size: once
D: .
V: TRBV30
DNA: TGTGCCTGGAGTAAGGGGCTTCATAGCAATCAGCCCCAGCATTTT
CDR3: CAWSKGLHSNQPQHF

J: TRBJ1-5
size: .
D: TRBD1
V: TRBV6-1
DNA: TGTGCCAGCATTTTTGGGACAGGGGGCGGTCAGCCCCAGCATTTT
CDR3: CASIFGTGGGQPQHF

J: TRBJ1-5
size: once
D: .
V: TRBV4-2
DNA: TGTGCCAGCAGCCAATTTGGGGAACGGGGTCAGCCCCAGCATTTT
CDR3: CASSQFGERGQPQHF

J: TRBJ2-6
size: .
D: TRBD1
V: TRBV25-1
DNA: TGTGCCAGCAGTTTAACAGGGGGCCGTCACTCTGGGGCCAACGTCCTGACTTTC
CDR3: CASSLTGGRHSGANVLTF

J: TRBJ2-3
size: .
D: TRBD1
V: TRBV4-3
DNA: TGCGCCAGCAGCCAAGCAACCGGGACAGGGGAGACAGATACGCAGTATTTT
CDR3: CASSQATGTGETDTQYF

J: TRBJ1-1
size: .
D: .
V: TRBV19
DNA: TGTGCCAGTAGTGAGGGCGCGTGGACTGAAGCTTTCTTT
CDR3: CASSEGAWTEAFF

J: TRBJ2-1
size: once
D: .
V: TRBV2
DNA: TGTGCCAGCACCGATGGAGGGGTCCTAGGGATGAATGAGCAGTTCTTC
CDR3: CASTDGGVLGMNEQFF

J: TRBJ2-5
size: .
D: TRBD2
V: TRBV11-2
DNA: TGTGCCAGCAGCTTAGGACACCTGTCCGGGACTATCGCCCGGACCCAGTACTTC
CDR3: CASSLGHLSGTIARTQYF

J: TRBJ2-7
size: .
D: TRBD1
V: TRBV5-1
DNA: TGCGCCAGCAGAGCCGGGACAGGGGGACGAGGCGAGCAGTACTTC
CDR3: CASRAGTGGRGEQYF

J: TRBJ1-3
size: .
D: .
V: TRBV5-1
DNA: TGCGCCAGCAGCTGGGGGACCTCTGGATATGGAAACACCATATATTTT
CDR3: CASSWGTSGYGNTIYF

J: TRBJ1-1
size: .
D: .
V: TRBV19
DNA: TGTGCCAGTAGTATAGGGGGGGCGCGGACTGAAGCTTTCTTT
CDR3: CASSIGGARTEAFF

J: TRBJ1-2
size: once
D: .
V: TRBV9
DNA: TGTGCCAGCAGCGTAGAACAGGGCTATGGCTACACCTTC
CDR3: CASSVEQGYGYTF

J: TRBJ1-1
size: .
D: .
V: TRBV30
DNA: TGTGCCTGGAGTGTGGGGGGCGCGGGTCCTGAAGCTTTCTTT
CDR3: CAWSVGGAGPEAFF

J: TRBJ1-1
size: .
D: .
V: TRBV19
DNA: TGTGCCAGTAGCCCCTCTGCCGCCGACAGGCAGAACACTGAAGCTTTCTTT
CDR3: CASSPSAADRQNTEAFF

J: TRBJ2-1
size: .
D: .
V: TRBV7-9
DNA: TGTGCCAGCAGTTGGACTTCTCCTAGCTCCTACAATGAGCAGTTCTTC
CDR3: CASSWTSPSSYNEQFF

J: TRBJ2-2
size: .
D: .
V: TRBV18
DNA: TGTGCCAGCTCCCAAAAGGACTTATCCACCGGGGAGCTGTTTTTT
CDR3: CASSQKDLSTGELFF

J: TRBJ2-7
size: .
D: TRBD1
V: TRBV4-2
DNA: TGTGCCAGCAGCCAGAAAACGGGACAGGGGTACGGAGGGGAGCAGTACTTC
CDR3: CASSQKTGQGYGGEQYF

J: TRBJ1-4
size: few
D: .
V: TRBV6-1
DNA: TGTGCCAGCAGTGAAGGTCCCGCCGGCCCAACTAATGAAAAACTGTTTTTT
CDR3: CASSEGPAGPTNEKLFF

J: TRBJ1-2
size: once
D: TRBD1
V: TRBV27
DNA: TGTGCCAGCAGTTCCGGGTCCGTCTCAGGGGGGGAGTACACCTTC
CDR3: CASSSGSVSGGEYTF

J: TRBJ2-1
size: few
D: .
V: TRBV18
DNA: TGTGCCAGCTCACCAGGCTACCCCGCCAATGAGCAGTTCTTC
CDR3: CASSPGYPANEQFF

J: TRBJ1-1
size: .
D: .
V: TRBV5-1
DNA: TGCGCCAGCAGCTTGCAGGCAGCCGGGCTGAACACTGAAGCTTTCTTT
CDR3: CASSLQAAGLNTEAFF

J: TRBJ2-3
size: .
D: .
V: TRBV30
DNA: TGTGCCTGGAGTGTAGGGACAAACACAGATACGCAGTATTTT
CDR3: CAWSVGTNTDTQYF

J: TRBJ1-1
size: .
D: TRBD1
V: TRBV6-5
DNA: TGTGCCAGCAGTTACACGACCGGGACAGAGGAAGCTTTCTTT
CDR3: CASSYTTGTEEAFF

J: TRBJ1-4
size: .
D: .
V: TRBV19
DNA: TGTGCCAGTAGTATTTCGGGGGTCAATAATGAAAAACTGTTTTTT
CDR3: CASSISGVNNEKLFF

J: TRBJ2-7
size: .
D: .
V: TRBV10-2
DNA: TGCGCCAGCGGCCGGGACCGCGAGGGAGAGCAGTACTTC
CDR3: CASGRDREGEQYF

J: TRBJ2-7
size: .
D: TRBD2
V: TRBV7-2
DNA: TGTGCCAGCAGCTTAGCGCTGCGGGAGGGTGAGCAGTACTTC
CDR3: CASSLALREGEQYF

J: TRBJ1-5
size: .
D: .
V: TRBV18
DNA: TGTGCCAGCTCACCAGGGAACAATCAGCCCCAGCATTTT
CDR3: CASSPGNNQPQHF

J: TRBJ2-7
size: .
D: TRBD1
V: TRBV11-2
DNA: TGTGCCAGCAGCTTAGGGACAGGGGGCCTTAGCTCCTACGAGCAGTACTTC
CDR3: CASSLGTGGLSSYEQYF

J: TRBJ1-4
size: .
D: .
V: TRBV2
DNA: TGTGCCAGCAGTCAGACCGGGACAATCCTAGAAAAACTGTTTTTT
CDR3: CASSQTGTILEKLFF

J: TRBJ2-2
size: .
D: TRBD2
V: TRBV9
DNA: TGTGCCAGCAGCGTGGGAGGGACTAGCGGCACCGGGGAGCTGTTTTTT
CDR3: CASSVGGTSGTGELFF

J: TRBJ2-7
size: .
D: TRBD1
V: TRBV2
DNA: TGTGCCAGCAGTGAAATTCTTGGGACAGTACCCTACGAGCAGTACTTC
CDR3: CASSEILGTVPYEQYF

J: TRBJ2-1
size: .
D: TRBD2
V: TRBV28
DNA: TGTGCCAGCAGTTTATTACGAAGGCGACTAGCGGGGTACAATGAGCAGTTCTTC
CDR3: CASSLLRRRLAGYNEQFF

J: TRBJ1-5
size: .
D: .
V: TRBV28
DNA: TGTGCCAGCAGGGGGTGGAGGGGAGTCTATCAGCCCCAGCATTTT
CDR3: CASRGWRGVYQPQHF